This TCR beta chain was recorded in a study of blood T cell repertoires in COVID-19. Across the whole study: The United States, Italy and Spain were the sources of the acute and convalescent COVID-19 samples. PBMCs, B-cell-depleted T cells, or T cells were the source of the cDNA or gDNA that made up the material.

Original handling: Reference gene primers were amplified, and this amplification served to estimate nucleated cell counts. Assay used: immunoSEQ multiplex PCR; TCRdb lists only in-frame clones, some missing. V and J calls and clone size come straight from that table; D and trimming were deduced from the DNA. The sample has 150,000 or so clones; 80% to 90% are singletons. The receptor was isolated from a human donor in a cohort sampled during active COVID-19. Sequenced sample: peripheral blood.

CDR3 sequence: CASSSAGNTEAFF. The CDR3 DNA sequence: TGTGCCAGCAGTTCCGCCGGGAACACTGAAGCTTTCTTT. The chain combines TRBV28 with TRBJ1-1; D call uncertain. The CDR3 length is 13 residues. Trimming cost V 4 bases and J 1 base, with 7 bases left between them. The germline CDR1 and CDR2 sequences are MDHEN and SYDVKM. Full variable domain (remainder filled in from reference TRBV28 and TRBJ1-1): DVKVTQSSRYLVKRTGEKVFLECVQDMDHENMFWYRQDPGLGLRLIYFSYDVKMKEKGDIPEGYSVSREKKERFSLILESASTNQTSMYLCASSSAGNTEAFFGQGTRLTVV.